Detailed here is one TCR beta chain. The target of this receptor is not known. No base qualities exist here, and no much larger clone lies one base off it. The data were taken from a study of T cells after yellow fever vaccination (dated by TCRdb to the late 2010s). For the wider study: Libraries from fractions with low cell numbers were prepared with the SMART-Seq v4 Ultra Low Input RNA kit. To track T-cell clones before and after primary and booster YFV17D yellow fever vaccination, bulk TCR alpha and beta repertoires were sequenced longitudinally. Two healthy male donors, one aged 18 to 29 and one aged 30 to 39 years, made up the cohort. Bulk PBMC replicates and cell subsets were isolated from blood drawn at multiple timepoints before and after both primary and secondary immunization.

CDR1 and CDR2 (SGHVS, FQNEAQ) derive from the germline V gene. V is cut by 4 bases and J by 6 bases, and the space between the germline ends is 10 bases. Taken from cysteine to phenylalanine, the CDR3 has 13 residues. Of all the DNA, just the CDR3 is kept, 39 bases in frame from base 1. What the research found in general, with its limitations: After the booster, most clones that had expanded after primary vaccination were detected again (around 97% of CD4 and over 75% of CD8), suggesting broad maintenance of memory. Because the study included only two donors, the extent to which the findings can be generalized is limited. Compared with the primary T-cell response, the secondary T-cell response was weaker but faster, peaking on day 5 rather than day 15. A small fraction of clonotypes appeared in both the CD4 and CD8 compartments, likely as a result of convergent recombination. Computational filtering was needed because FACS-sorted repertoires could contain abundant contaminating clonotypes from the bulk population.

This specimen's treatment or condition label, interpreted: live attenuated yellow fever vaccine strain. Two biological replicates of bulk PBMCs were collected at each blood-draw timepoint. PBMCs were isolated from peripheral blood using a standard Ficoll-Paque protocol. RNA was extracted with TriZol from bulk PBMCs, CD4 and CD8 fractions, and dextramer-positive and dextramer-negative fractions. TCR cDNA was synthesized by 5'RACE template switching, through which a universal primer site and unique molecular identifiers were introduced. Priming of cDNA synthesis was performed from both the TCR alpha and TCR beta constant segments. Libraries were amplified in two PCR steps, with sample barcodes and sequencing adapters added in the second step. Libraries were sequenced on Illumina HiSeq 2500 (2x100 bp) or NovaSeq (2x150 bp). Turning to the authors' computational methods: Reads were demultiplexed and collapsed into UMI consensus sequences with MIGEC, and V(D)J alignment was performed with MiXCR. Clonotypes responding to the vaccine were identified with edgeR on replicate PBMC samples, with the criteria of FDR below 0.01 and a log2 fold change above 5 up to day 15. Each bulk clonotype was labeled CD4 or CD8 based on which sequenced repertoire, CD4 or CD8, contained the clonotype at higher abundance. TCRdb redid the processing of the public reads, applying fastp at Q25 and MiXCR, and retained in-frame beta chains. Each entry is one CDR3 protein sequence, shown with its most common DNA and genes. These V and J calls originate from TCRdb's pipeline instead of the authors' own analysis. This sample lists about 300,000 distinct CDR3 sequences; around 6.8% were detected once. The top ten constitute 18% of the sample.

The receptor's source is a man younger than 35 who received the YFV17D yellow fever vaccine. The chain is made from TRBV7-8 and TRBJ2-4, with no reliable assignment of the D segment. The specimen comprised PBMCs, sampled approximately 47 days after the first yellow fever vaccination. CDR3 reads: CASSSSTPNIQYF. The DNA sequence is as follows: TGTGCCAGCAGCTCCTCCACACCAAACATTCAGTACTTC.